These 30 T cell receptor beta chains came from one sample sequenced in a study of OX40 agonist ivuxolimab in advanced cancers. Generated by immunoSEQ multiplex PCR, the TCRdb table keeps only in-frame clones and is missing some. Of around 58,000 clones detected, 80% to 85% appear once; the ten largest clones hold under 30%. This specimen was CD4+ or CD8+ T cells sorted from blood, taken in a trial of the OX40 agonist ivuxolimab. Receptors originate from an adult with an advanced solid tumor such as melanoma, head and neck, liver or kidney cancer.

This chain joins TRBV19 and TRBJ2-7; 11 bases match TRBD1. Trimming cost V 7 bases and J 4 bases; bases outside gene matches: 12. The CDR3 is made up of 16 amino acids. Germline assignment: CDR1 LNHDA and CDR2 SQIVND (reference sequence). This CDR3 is CASTAKPGTGGYEQYF. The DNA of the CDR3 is TGTGCCAGTACTGCGAAACCCGGGACAGGGGGTTACGAGCAGTACTTC. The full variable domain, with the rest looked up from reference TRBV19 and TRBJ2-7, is DGGITQSPKYLFRKEGQNVTLSCEQNLNHDAMYWYRQDPGQGLRLIYYSQIVNDFQKGDIAEGYSVSREKKESFPLTVTSAQKNPTAFYLCASTAKPGTGGYEQYFGPGTRLTVT.

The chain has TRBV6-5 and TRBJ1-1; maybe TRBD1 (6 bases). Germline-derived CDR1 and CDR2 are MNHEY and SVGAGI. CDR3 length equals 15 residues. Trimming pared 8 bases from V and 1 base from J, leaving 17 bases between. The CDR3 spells CASSTKGGRNTEAFF. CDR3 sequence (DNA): TGTGCCAGCTCCACCAAGGGGGGGAGGAACACTGAAGCTTTCTTT.

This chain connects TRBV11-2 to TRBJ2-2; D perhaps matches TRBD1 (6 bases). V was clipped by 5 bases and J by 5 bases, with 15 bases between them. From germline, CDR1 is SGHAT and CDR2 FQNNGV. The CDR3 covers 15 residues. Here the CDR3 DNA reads TGTGCCAGCAGCCCAGGACAGATTTTGACCGGGGAGCTGTTTTTT. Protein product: CASSPGQILTGELFF.

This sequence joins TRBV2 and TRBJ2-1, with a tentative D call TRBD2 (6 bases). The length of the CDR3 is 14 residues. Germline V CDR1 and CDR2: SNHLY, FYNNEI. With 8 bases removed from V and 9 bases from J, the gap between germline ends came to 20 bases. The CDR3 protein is CASGRTTSEGEQFF. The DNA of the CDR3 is TGTGCCAGCGGAAGGACTACTTCGGAGGGTGAGCAGTTCTTC.

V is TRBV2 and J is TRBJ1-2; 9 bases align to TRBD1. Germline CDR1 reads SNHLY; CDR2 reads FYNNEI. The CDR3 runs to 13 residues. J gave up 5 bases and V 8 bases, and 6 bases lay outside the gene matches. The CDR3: CASGTGFSYGYTF. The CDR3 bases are TGTGCCAGCGGGACAGGGTTTTCTTATGGCTACACCTTC.

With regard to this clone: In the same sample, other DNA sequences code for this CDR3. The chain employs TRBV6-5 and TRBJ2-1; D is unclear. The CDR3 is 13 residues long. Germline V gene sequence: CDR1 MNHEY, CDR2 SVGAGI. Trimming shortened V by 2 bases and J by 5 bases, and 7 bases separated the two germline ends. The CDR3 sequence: CASSYGQNNEQFF. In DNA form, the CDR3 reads TGTGCCAGCAGTTACGGGCAAAACAATGAGCAGTTCTTC.

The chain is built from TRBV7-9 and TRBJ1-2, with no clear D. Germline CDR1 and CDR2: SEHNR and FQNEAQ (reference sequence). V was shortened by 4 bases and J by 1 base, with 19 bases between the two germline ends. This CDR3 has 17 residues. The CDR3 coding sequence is TGTGCCAGCAGCTCGGTTGTTTTGGATGGCGGTAACTATGGCTACACCTTC. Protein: CASSSVVLDGGNYGYTF.

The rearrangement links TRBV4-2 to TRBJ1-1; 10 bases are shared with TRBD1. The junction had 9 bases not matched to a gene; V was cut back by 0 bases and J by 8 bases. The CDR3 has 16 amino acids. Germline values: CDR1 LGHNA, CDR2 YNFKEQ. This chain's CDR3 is CASSQETTGGGGEAFF. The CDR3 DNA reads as TGTGCCAGCAGCCAAGAGACGACAGGGGGCGGAGGGGAAGCTTTCTTT.

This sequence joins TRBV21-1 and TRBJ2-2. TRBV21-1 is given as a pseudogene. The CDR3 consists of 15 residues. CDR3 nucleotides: TGTGCCAGCAGCAAACGGCCCCATCGCACCGGGGAGCTGTTTTTT. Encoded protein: CASSKRPHRTGELFF.

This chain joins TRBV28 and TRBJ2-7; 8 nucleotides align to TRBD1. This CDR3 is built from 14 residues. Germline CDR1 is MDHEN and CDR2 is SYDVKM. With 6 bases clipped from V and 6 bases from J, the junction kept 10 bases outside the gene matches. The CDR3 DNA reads TGTGCCAGCAGCACCAGAACAGGGGGGTCCGAGCAGTACTTC. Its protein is CASSTRTGGSEQYF.

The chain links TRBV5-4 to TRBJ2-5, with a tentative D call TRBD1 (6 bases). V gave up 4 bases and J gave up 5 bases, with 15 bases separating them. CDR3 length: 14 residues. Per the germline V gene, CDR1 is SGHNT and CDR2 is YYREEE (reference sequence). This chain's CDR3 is CASSESGVGETQYF. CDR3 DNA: TGTGCCAGCAGCGAGTCAGGGGTCGGGGAGACCCAGTACTTC.

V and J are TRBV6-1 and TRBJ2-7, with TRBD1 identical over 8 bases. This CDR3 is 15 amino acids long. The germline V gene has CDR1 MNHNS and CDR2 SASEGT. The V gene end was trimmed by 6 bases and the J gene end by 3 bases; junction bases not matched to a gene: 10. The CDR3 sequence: CASRDRRTGIYEQYF. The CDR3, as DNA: TGTGCCAGCAGGGATAGAAGGACAGGGATCTACGAGCAGTACTTC.

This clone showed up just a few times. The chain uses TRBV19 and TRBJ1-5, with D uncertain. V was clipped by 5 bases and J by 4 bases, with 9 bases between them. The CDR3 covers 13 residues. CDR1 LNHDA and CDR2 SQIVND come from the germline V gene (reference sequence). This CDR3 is CASSQRENQPQHF. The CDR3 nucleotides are TGTGCCAGTAGTCAAAGGGAAAATCAGCCCCAGCATTTT.

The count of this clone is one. Here the CDR3 reads CASSQGLQVNEQYF. DNA for the CDR3: TGCGCCAGCAGCCAAGGATTACAGGTTAACGAGCAGTACTTC. The chain is built from TRBV4-3 and TRBJ2-5; perhaps TRBD1 as D (5 bases). The better agreement between TRBJ2-7 and the DNA end casts doubt on the J call. The germline CDR1 and CDR2 sequences are LGHNA and YSLEER. The CDR3 has 14 residues.

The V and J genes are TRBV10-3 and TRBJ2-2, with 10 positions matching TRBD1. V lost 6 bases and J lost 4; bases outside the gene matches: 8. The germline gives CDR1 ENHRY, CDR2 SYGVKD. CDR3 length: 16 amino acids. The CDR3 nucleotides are TGTGCCATCAGAACCTTTCGGGACAGGGGCACCGGGGAGCTGTTTTTT. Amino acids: CAIRTFRDRGTGELFF.

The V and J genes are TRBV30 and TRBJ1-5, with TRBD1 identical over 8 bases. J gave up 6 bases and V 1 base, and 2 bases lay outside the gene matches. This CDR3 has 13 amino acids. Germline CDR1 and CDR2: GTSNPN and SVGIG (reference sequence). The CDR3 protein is CAWSGTGLQPQHF. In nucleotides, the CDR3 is TGTGCCTGGAGTGGGACAGGGCTTCAGCCCCAGCATTTT.

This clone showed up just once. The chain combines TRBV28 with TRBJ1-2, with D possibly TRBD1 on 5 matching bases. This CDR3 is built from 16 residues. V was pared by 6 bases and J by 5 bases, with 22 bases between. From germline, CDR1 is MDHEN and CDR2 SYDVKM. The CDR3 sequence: CASRQRGPGGRYGYTF. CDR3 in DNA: TGTGCCAGCAGGCAACGGGGTCCGGGGGGAAGGTATGGCTACACCTTC.

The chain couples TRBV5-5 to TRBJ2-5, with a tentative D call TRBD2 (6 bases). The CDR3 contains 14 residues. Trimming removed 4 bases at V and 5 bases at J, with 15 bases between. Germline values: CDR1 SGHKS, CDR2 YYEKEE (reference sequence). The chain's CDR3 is CASSAFSGGETQYF. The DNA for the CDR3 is TGTGCCAGCAGCGCGTTCTCAGGAGGGGAGACCCAGTACTTC.

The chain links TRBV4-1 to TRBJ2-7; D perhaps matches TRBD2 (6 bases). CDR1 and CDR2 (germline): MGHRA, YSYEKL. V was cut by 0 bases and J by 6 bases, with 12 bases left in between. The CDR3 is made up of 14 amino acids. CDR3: CASSQDVAVSEQYF. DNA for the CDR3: TGCGCCAGCAGCCAAGATGTAGCGGTGAGCGAGCAGTACTTC.

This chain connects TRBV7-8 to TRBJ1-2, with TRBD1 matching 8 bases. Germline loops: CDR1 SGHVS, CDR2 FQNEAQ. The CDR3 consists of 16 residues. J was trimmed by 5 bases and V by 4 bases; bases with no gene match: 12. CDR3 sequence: CASSYYPPGGLYGYTF. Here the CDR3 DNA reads TGTGCCAGCAGCTATTATCCCCCAGGGGGCCTATATGGCTACACCTTC.

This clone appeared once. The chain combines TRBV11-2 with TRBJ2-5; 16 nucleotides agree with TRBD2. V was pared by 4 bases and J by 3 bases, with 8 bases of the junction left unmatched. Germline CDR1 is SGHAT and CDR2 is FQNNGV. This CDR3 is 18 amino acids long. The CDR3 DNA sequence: TGTGCCAGCAGCTCCCGAGGGACTAGCGGGGGGGGAAAAGAGACCCAGTACTTC. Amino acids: CASSSRGTSGGGKETQYF.

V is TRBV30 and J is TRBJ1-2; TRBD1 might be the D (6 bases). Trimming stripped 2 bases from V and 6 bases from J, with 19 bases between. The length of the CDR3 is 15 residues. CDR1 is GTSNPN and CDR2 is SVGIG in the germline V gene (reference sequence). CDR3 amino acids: CAWSSLRDTGHGYTF. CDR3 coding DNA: TGTGCCTGGAGTTCCTTACGGGACACGGGCCATGGCTACACCTTC.

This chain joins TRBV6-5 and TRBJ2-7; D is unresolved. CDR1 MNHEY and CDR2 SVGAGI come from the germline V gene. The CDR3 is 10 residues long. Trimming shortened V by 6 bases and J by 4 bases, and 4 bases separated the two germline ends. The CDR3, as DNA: TGTGCCAGCAGCAATTACGAGCAGTACTTC. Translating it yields CASSNYEQYF.

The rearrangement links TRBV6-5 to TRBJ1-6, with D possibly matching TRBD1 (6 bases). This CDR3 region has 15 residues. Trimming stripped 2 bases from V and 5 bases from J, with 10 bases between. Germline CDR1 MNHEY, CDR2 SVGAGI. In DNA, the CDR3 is TGTGCCAGCAGTTACACGCCAGGGGATAATTCACCCCTCCACTTT. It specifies CASSYTPGDNSPLHF.

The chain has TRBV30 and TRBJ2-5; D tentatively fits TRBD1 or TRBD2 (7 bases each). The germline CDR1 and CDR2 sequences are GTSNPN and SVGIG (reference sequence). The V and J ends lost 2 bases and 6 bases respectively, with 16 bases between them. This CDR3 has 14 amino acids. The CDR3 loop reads CAWSPGGGRQTQYF. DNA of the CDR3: TGTGCCTGGAGTCCAGGGGGGGGAAGGCAGACCCAGTACTTC. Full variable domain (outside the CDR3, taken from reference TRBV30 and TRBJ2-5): SQTIHQWPATLVQPVGSPLSLECTVEGTSNPNLYWYRQAAGRGLQLLFYSVGIGQISSEVPQNLSASRPQDRQFILSSKKLLLSDSGFYLCAWSPGGGRQTQYFGPGTRLLVL.

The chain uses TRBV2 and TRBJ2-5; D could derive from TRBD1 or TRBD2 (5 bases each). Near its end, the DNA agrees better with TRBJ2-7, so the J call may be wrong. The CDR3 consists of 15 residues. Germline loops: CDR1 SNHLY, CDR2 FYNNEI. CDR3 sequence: CASWDLSRQNYEQYF. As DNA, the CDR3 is TGTGCCAGCTGGGACCTTAGCAGACAGAACTACGAGCAGTACTTC.

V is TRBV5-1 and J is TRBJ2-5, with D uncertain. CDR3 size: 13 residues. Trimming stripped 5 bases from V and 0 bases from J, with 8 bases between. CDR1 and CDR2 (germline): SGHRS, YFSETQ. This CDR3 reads CASSEGNQETQYF. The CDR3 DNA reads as TGCGCCAGCAGTGAAGGTAACCAAGAGACCCAGTACTTC.

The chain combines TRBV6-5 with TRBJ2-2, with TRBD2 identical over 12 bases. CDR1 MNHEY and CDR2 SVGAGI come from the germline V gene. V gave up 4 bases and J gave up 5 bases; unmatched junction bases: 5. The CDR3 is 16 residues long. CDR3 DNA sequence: TGTGCCAGCAGTTTAGGGACTAGCGGGTGGACCGGGGAGCTGTTTTTT. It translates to CASSLGTSGWTGELFF.

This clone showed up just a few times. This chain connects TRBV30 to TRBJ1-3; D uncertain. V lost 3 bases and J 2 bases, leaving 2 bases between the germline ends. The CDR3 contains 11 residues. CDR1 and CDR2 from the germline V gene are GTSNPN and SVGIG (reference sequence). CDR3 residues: CAWRAGNTIYF. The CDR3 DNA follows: TGTGCCTGGAGGGCTGGAAACACCATATATTTT.

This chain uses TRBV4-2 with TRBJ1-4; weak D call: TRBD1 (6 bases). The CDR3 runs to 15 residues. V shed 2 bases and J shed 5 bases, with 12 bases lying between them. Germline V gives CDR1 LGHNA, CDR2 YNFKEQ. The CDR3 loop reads CASSQPRGRNEKLFF. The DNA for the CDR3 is TGTGCCAGCAGCCAACCCAGGGGACGGAATGAAAAACTGTTTTTT.